This TCR beta chain was identified during a study of CD8 T cells in ankylosing spondylitis. Study-level results: Researchers report that disease-linked clones proved CD8+ and relatively rare in peripheral blood. In ankylosing spondylitis blood, a motif of about 8 highly homologous TCR beta variants appeared characteristic.

By quantitative 5'-RACE with molecular barcodes, the TCR beta libraries were made. TCRdb recomputed calls from the 5' RACE reads with MiXCR, one row per CDR3 protein. The sample has some 800,000 distinct CDR3 sequences, about 12% seen once; the top ten hold approximately 0.51%. The CDR3 loop spans 18 amino acids. V was clipped by 0 bases and J by 4 bases; unmatched bases: 11. From germline, CDR1 is SGHAT and CDR2 FQNNGV. This clonotype was found a few times. Its antigen is as yet unknown. This TCR was recovered from a male donor with ankylosing spondylitis. V is TRBV11-2 and J is TRBJ2-3; 9 nucleotides align to TRBD1. Specimen: blood, either unsorted or a sorted T cell fraction (not recorded which). CDR3 region: CASSLEFSGTGRSDTQYF. The CDR3 coding sequence is TGTGCCAGCAGCTTAGAGTTTTCGGGGACAGGGCGCTCAGATACGCAGTATTTT.